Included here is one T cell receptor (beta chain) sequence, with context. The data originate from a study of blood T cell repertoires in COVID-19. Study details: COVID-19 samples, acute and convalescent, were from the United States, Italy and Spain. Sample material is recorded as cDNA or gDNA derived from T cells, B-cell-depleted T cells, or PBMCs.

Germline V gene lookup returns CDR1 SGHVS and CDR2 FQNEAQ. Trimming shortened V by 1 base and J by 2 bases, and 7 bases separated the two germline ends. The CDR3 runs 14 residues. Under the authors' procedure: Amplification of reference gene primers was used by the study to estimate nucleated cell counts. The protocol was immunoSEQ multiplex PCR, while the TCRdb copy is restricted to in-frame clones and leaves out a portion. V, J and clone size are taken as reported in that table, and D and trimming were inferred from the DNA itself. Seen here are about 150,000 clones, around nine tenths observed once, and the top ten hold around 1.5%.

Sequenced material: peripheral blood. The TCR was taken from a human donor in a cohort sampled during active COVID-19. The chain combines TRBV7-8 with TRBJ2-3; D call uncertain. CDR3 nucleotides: TGTGCCAGCAGCTTAGTTCGTGTCACAGATACGCAGTATTTT. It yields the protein CASSLVRVTDTQYF.